This TCR beta chain was recorded in a study of vaccination effects on CD4 cells after COVID-19. Overall study context: It was a median of 72 days after the second dose that post-vaccine samples were obtained.

In regard to this clone: Its antigen is currently unknown.

Only in-frame clones appear in the TCRdb table, and some are missing; sequencing was by immunoSEQ multiplex PCR. The repertoire holds around 67,000 clones, approximately 81% seen once, with 1.2% in the top ten. Germline assignment: CDR1 GTSNPN and CDR2 SVGIG (reference sequence). This CDR3 is 13 amino acids long. V was cut by 1 base and J by 3 bases, with 7 bases left in between. Peptide-pool stimulation followed by sequencing identified expanded antigen-specific CD4+ clonotypes in the ViraFEST assay. Subsequent to roughly 9 days of culture, CD4+ T cells were isolated. It was two doses of either the BNT162b2 or mRNA-1273 vaccine that participants received. Each culture well received a few million PBMC. These cells were then cultured in IMDM with around 9.6 IU/ml IL-2 and around 9.6 ug/ml peptides.

This sequence joins TRBV30 and TRBJ1-5; D possibly corresponds to TRBD1 (5 bases). This sequence originates from a human donor who received a COVID-19 vaccine. The sample in question was CD4+ T cells from PBMCs cultured with HCoV-229E spike peptides, obtained after COVID-19 vaccination. The CDR3 sequence is CAWSEGFNQPQHF. CDR3 sequence (DNA): TGTGCCTGGAGTGAGGGGTTCAATCAGCCCCAGCATTTT. Supplemented by reference TRBV30 and TRBJ1-5, the full variable domain reads SQTIHQWPATLVQPVGSPLSLECTVEGTSNPNLYWYRQAAGRGLQLLFYSVGIGQISSEVPQNLSASRPQDRQFILSSKKLLLSDSGFYLCAWSEGFNQPQHFGDGTRLSIL.